The present T cell receptor beta chain was sequenced within a study of OX40 agonist ivuxolimab in advanced cancers. For the study at large: All patients had ivuxolimab intravenously every 2 weeks at 0.01 to 10 mg/kg.

Method: immunoSEQ multiplex PCR; TCRdb's copy keeps in-frame clones and lacks some. The data show 55,000 to 65,000 clones, around 85% seen once. The V end was cut by 2 bases, the J end by 11 bases, with 9 bases between. Germline lookup yields CDR1 MDHEN and CDR2 SYDVKM. CDR3 size: 11 residues. Regarding this clone: Its antigen remains unidentified.

Whole-study findings and limits: Compared with CD4+, CD8+ T cells on average had more expanded clones.

The origin of this receptor is an adult with an advanced solid tumor such as melanoma, head and neck, liver or kidney cancer. This chain joins TRBV28 and TRBJ1-1; D is unclear. The sample here was CD4+ or CD8+ T cells sorted from blood, taken in a trial of the OX40 agonist ivuxolimab. The CDR3 loop is CASSLGRWAFF. CDR3 in DNA: TGTGCCAGCAGTTTAGGCAGGTGGGCTTTCTTT.